This T cell receptor (beta chain) was found in a study of blood T cells in healthy people across ages. Alongside a J-beta primer mix, a sample-barcoded 5' primer served in a second PCR lasting roughly 6 to 12 cycles. TCRdb ran MiXCR on the 5' RACE reads and lists one entry per CDR3 protein. The table lists approximately 690,000 distinct CDR3 sequences, roughly 58% of them singletons. The germline CDR1 and CDR2 sequences are MNHEY and SVGEGT. This CDR3 region has 17 residues. Trimming took 3 bases from V and 1 from J, leaving 13 bases between them. The receptor was isolated from a man between 60 and 75 years old in good health. J is TRBJ2-6 and V is TRBV6-2 or TRBV6-3, with D perhaps matching TRBD2 (5 bases). The sequencing sample was made of blood. CDR3 in amino acids: CASSYERGRSGANVLTF. CDR3 bases: TGTGCCAGCAGTTATGAACGGGGAAGGTCTGGGGCCAACGTCCTGACTTTC.